This T cell receptor beta chain was documented in a study of CD4 T cells in relation to SARS-CoV-2 and coronaviruses. Germline assignment: CDR1 SEHNR and CDR2 FQNEAQ (reference sequence). V lost 5 bases and J lost 7; bases outside the gene matches: 9. CDR3 size: 15 residues. This clone was recorded a few times. What it binds is unknown. Profiled with immunoSEQ multiplex PCR; TCRdb holds only in-frame clones, not every one. The data hold over 40,000 clones, with over 75% observed a single time. Sequenced: naive CD4+ T cells from PBMCs, cultured in vitro. Subset meaning: naive CD4+ T cells isolated by negative enrichment. V and J are TRBV7-9 and TRBJ2-2; 8 nucleotides agree with TRBD2. The TCR comes from an adult with COVID-19. The CDR3 loop is CASSLGRALVGELFF. The DNA of the CDR3 is TGTGCCAGCAGCCTCGGGAGGGCCTTAGTCGGGGAGCTGTTTTTT.